The 3 T cell receptor beta chains given below trace back to one sample, sequenced in a study of cytomegalovirus exposure and HLA in healthy donors. The PCR contained 60 Vbeta and 13 Jbeta primers. Clones were sequenced by immunoSEQ multiplex PCR, and TCRdb holds only the in-frame ones, with some missing. The table has 150,000 to 200,000 clones, around 86% seen once. Sample: PBMCs. The receptors derive from a woman younger than 30 in good health and CMV-seronegative.

The CDR3 here is CASSPRQGATAGELFF. The CDR3 DNA follows: TGTGCCAGCAGCCCTCGACAGGGGGCTACAGCCGGGGAGCTGTTTTTT. V and J are TRBV7-6 and TRBJ2-2, with 10 bases aligning to TRBD1. CDR1 is SGHVS and CDR2 is FNYEAQ in the germline V gene. Trimming at V came to 5 bases and at J to 6 bases, leaving 9 bases not matched to a gene. The CDR3 contains 16 residues.

This chain connects TRBV9 to TRBJ2-2; D is perhaps TRBD2 (5 bases). V dropped 0 bases and J dropped 3 bases, with 12 bases sitting between them. CDR1 is SGDLS, CDR2 YYNGEE, per germline. The CDR3 extends over 16 amino acids. In DNA, the CDR3 is TGTGCCAGCAGCGTAGCGCCTAGCTCGGACACCGGGGAGCTGTTTTTT. Translating it yields CASSVAPSSDTGELFF.

This sequence joins TRBV11-2 and TRBJ2-7, with 7 bases aligning to TRBD2. The CDR3 has 18 residues. The J segment lost 6 bases and the V segment lost 5 bases, leaving 22 bases of the junction unmatched. CDR1 and CDR2 from the germline V gene are SGHAT and FQNNGV. DNA for the CDR3: TGTGCCAGCAGCCCGGAATTAGGGGCAGCGCGGGAGAGGTCCGAGCAGTACTTC. Its protein is CASSPELGAARERSEQYF.